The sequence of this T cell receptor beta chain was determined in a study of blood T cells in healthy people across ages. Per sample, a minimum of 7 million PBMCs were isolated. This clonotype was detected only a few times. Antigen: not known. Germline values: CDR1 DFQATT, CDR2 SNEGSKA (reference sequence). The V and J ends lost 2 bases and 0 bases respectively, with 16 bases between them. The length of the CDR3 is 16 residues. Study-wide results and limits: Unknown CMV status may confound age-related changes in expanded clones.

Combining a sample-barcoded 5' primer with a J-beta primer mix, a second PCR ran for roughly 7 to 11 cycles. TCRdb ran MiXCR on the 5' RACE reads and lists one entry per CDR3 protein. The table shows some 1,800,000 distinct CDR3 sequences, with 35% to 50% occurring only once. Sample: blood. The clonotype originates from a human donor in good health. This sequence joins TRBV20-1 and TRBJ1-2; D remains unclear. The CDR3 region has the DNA TGCAGTGCTAGACCCTTAAGGCAGCAGACTAACTATGGCTACACCTTC. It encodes CSARPLRQQTNYGYTF.